This T cell receptor beta chain is drawn from a study of blood T cell repertoires in COVID-19. Here immunoSEQ multiplex PCR was the method, and the copy in TCRdb shows in-frame clones only, minus some. The repertoire holds roughly 100,000 clones, with roughly 87% as singletons. This TCR was sampled from a human donor in a cohort sampled during active COVID-19. The sample comprised peripheral blood.

CDR3 protein: CASSVGQGRQYF. The DNA for the CDR3 is TGTGCCAGCAGTGTCGGACAGGGCAGGCAGTACTTC. The chain links TRBV12-3 or TRBV12-4 to TRBJ2-7; 8 nucleotides line up with TRBD1. CDR3 size: 12 residues. The junction had 6 bases not matched to a gene; V was cut back by 5 bases and J by 9 bases.